Detailed here is one T cell receptor beta chain. Per the germline V gene, CDR1 is SGHTA and CDR2 is FQGNSA. The CDR3 spans 15 residues. The trim removed 4 bases at V and 5 bases at J, leaving 10 bases unmatched. Measured with immunoSEQ multiplex PCR; TCRdb has only the in-frame clones, and not every one. The data hold tens of thousands of clones, with 79% observed a single time. The data were obtained in a study of PD-L1 blockade in urothelial cancer. Time point of the sample: pretreatment peripheral blood. The source material was PBMCs, sampled around atezolizumab (anti-PD-L1) treatment. This receptor was taken from a man aged 65 to 85 with urothelial cancer. V and J are TRBV7-2 and TRBJ2-7, with 8 nucleotides matching TRBD1. The CDR3 DNA is TGTGCCAGCAGCTCCCGACAGGGGAGACGAGACGAGCAGTACTTC. This encodes CASSSRQGRRDEQYF.